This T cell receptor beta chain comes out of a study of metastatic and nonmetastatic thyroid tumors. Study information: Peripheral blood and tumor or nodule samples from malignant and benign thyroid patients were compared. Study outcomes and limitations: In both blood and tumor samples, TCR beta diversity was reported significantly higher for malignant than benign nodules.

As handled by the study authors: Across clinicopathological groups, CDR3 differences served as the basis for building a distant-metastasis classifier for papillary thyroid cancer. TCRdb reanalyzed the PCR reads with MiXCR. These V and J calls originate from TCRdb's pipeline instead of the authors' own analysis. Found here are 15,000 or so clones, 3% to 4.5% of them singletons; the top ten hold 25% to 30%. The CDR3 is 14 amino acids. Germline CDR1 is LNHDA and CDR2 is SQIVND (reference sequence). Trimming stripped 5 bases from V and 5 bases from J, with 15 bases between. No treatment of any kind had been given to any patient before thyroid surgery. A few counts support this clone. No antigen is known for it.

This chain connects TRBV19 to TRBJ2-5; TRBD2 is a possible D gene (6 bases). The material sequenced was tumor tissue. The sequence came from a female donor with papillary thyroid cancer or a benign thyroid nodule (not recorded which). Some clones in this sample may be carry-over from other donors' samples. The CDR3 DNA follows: TGTGCCAGTAGTGCGGGACCTCTGGCCGAGACCCAGTACTTC. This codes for CASSAGPLAETQYF.